The source of this TCR beta chain is a study of CD8+CD57+ T cells in acquired aplastic anemia. Study as a whole: Recorded DNA amounts for sorted CD4+ and CD8+ cells had an average of approximately 3 ug.

Trimming left V 4 bases short and J 0 bases short, with 7 bases between. CDR3 length: 14 amino acids. Germline loops: CDR1 SGHRS, CDR2 YFSETQ. CDR3 and TCR beta VDJ profiling relied on genomic DNA as the template. MiXCR was run by TCRdb on the reads, yielding one entry per CDR3 protein. The table has about 200,000 distinct CDR3 sequences, about half seen once; the top ten hold around 20%. It was patients with CD8+CD57+ cell expansion by flow cytometry who were chosen for sequencing. The sequencing sample was made of sorted CD4+, CD8+, or CD8+CD57+ T cells (not recorded which) from PBMCs. The chain recombines TRBV5-1 with TRBJ1-4; D not resolved. This clonotype was obtained from a human donor with aplastic anemia. This chain's CDR3 is CASSPASTNEKLFF. CDR3 sequence (DNA): TGCGCCAGCAGCCCAGCCTCAACTAATGAAAAACTGTTTTTT.